Reported below is one T cell receptor (beta chain). Antigen unknown. The sample comes from a study of vaccination effects on CD4 cells after COVID-19. The method was immunoSEQ multiplex PCR; TCRdb's version includes in-frame clones alone and lacks a portion of them. This sample carries tens of thousands of clones, about 74% of them seen once, and the ten largest clones take 2.5% to 4%. Using viral peptide pools, the ViraFEST assay grew out antigen-specific CD4+ T cells prior to sequencing. With roughly 10 days of culture completed, CD4+ T cells were isolated. Nobody among the vaccine recipients had prior SARS-CoV-2 infection (nucleocapsid antibodies were negative). The length of the CDR3 is 15 residues. Germline values: CDR1 SGHRS, CDR2 YFSETQ. With 4 bases clipped from V and 4 bases from J, the junction kept 6 bases outside the gene matches.

The J gene is TRBJ2-2, the V gene TRBV5-1; 8 bases map to TRBD1. The input for sequencing was CD4+ T cells from PBMCs cultured with SARS-CoV-2 spike peptides, taken before COVID-19 vaccination. This TCR came from a human donor who received a COVID-19 vaccine. CDR3 sequence: CASSPDRGPTGELFF. The CDR3, as DNA: TGCGCCAGCAGCCCCGACAGGGGTCCCACCGGGGAGCTGTTTTTT.